Sequencing of this T cell receptor beta chain was carried out in a study of blood T cell repertoires in COVID-19. Study at large: Donors in the United States, Italy and Spain gave samples during acute or convalescent COVID-19. Sources were T cells, B-cell-depleted T cells, or PBMCs; the material itself was cDNA or gDNA.

Original methodology: Amplification from reference gene primers served as the basis for estimated nucleated cell counts. TCRdb's table, derived via immunoSEQ multiplex PCR, lists solely in-frame clones and lacks some. That table furnishes V, J and clone size, whereas the DNA furnished D and trimming. Of approximately 300,000 clones in the sample, around 86% are singletons; the top ten hold 1%. Germline-derived CDR1 and CDR2 are LNHDA and SQIVND (reference sequence). This CDR3 is built from 14 residues. Trimming shortened V by 9 bases and J by 5 bases, and 16 bases separated the two germline ends. This clonotype was obtained from a man aged 50-59 years with active or convalescent COVID-19. This sequence joins TRBV19 and TRBJ1-4, with D maybe TRBD1 (6 bases). Material for sequencing was peripheral blood. CDR3 bases: TGTGCCAGCTCAGGGGAGGGCCACAATGAAAAACTGTTTTTT. This codes for CASSGEGHNEKLFF.